One and the same sample provided the 24 T cell receptor beta chains below, sequenced in a study of blood T cell repertoires in COVID-19. Sequenced by immunoSEQ multiplex PCR; TCRdb stores in-frame clones only, minus some. The sample shows approximately 49,000 clones, approximately 70% of them seen only once. Sequenced input: peripheral blood. All receptors derive from a woman between 65 and 79 years old with acute or convalescent COVID-19.

J is TRBJ2-1 and V is TRBV5-1, with a weak D call TRBD2 (7 bases). The V and J ends lost 0 bases and 7 bases respectively, with 11 bases between them. Per germline, CDR1 SGHRS and CDR2 YFSETQ. CDR3 length equals 14 residues. CDR3 sequence: CASSLGGGENEQFF. CDR3 coding DNA: TGCGCCAGCAGCTTGGGCGGGGGCGAGAATGAGCAGTTCTTC.

The V gene is TRBV15, the J gene TRBJ1-5; D gene ambiguous. The CDR3 extends over 15 amino acids. The V end was cut by 0 bases, the J end by 5 bases, with 11 bases between. Germline V gene data show CDR1 as LNHNV and CDR2 as YYDKDF (reference sequence). The chain's CDR3 is CATSRDSGGYQPQHF. In nucleotides, the CDR3 is TGTGCCACCAGCAGAGATAGTGGCGGCTATCAGCCCCAGCATTTT.

This clone was found a few times. The chain is built from TRBV5-4 and TRBJ1-6; TRBD1 matches 7 bases. The CDR3 covers 16 residues. Germline V lookup: CDR1 SGHNT, CDR2 YYREEE (reference sequence). Trimming removed 0 bases from V and 5 bases from J; junction bases left unmatched: 5. CDR3 in amino acids: CASSLAGGINNSPLHF. The CDR3 bases are TGTGCCAGCAGCTTGGCAGGGGGAATAAATAATTCACCCCTCCACTTT. Combining the CDR3 with reference TRBV5-4 and TRBJ1-6 gives the whole variable domain ETGVTQSPTHLIKTRGQQVTLRCSSQSGHNTVSWYQQALGQGPQFIFQYYREEENGRGNFPPRFSGLQFPNYSSELNVNALELDDSALYLCASSLAGGINNSPLHFGNGTRLTVT.

The chain couples TRBV3-1 (or the pseudogene TRBV3-2) to TRBJ2-3; possibly TRBD2 for D (6 bases). CDR1 is LGHDT, CDR2 YNNKEL, per germline (reference sequence). V was shortened by 4 bases and J by 4 bases, with 9 bases between the two germline ends. The CDR3 covers 13 residues. CDR3 nucleotides: TGTGCCAGCAGCCTCGGGGAGGCAGATACGCAGTATTTT. Amino acid sequence: CASSLGEADTQYF.

The chain uses TRBV6-5 and TRBJ2-1; TRBD2 matches 7 bases. This CDR3 contains 15 residues. Germline V gene sequence: CDR1 MNHEY, CDR2 SVGAGI. The trim removed 2 bases at V and 2 bases at J, leaving 3 bases unmatched. This CDR3 is CASSYLGGAYNEQFF. The CDR3, as DNA: TGTGCCAGCAGTTACCTGGGGGGGGCCTACAATGAGCAGTTCTTC.

This clone was detected once. The chain employs TRBV10-2 and TRBJ1-2, with 7 nucleotides matching TRBD1. The CDR3 is 13 amino acids. CDR1 is WSHSY, CDR2 SAAADI, per germline. V lost 9 bases, J lost 2 bases, and 6 bases stayed unmatched. CDR3 in DNA: TGCGCCAGTGGGGACAGTAGAAACTATGGCTACACCTTC. It is translated as CASGDSRNYGYTF.

There are a few counts of this clone. The rearrangement uses TRBV7-3 and TRBJ1-1; D uncertain. Germline V gene lookup returns CDR1 SGHTA and CDR2 FQGTGA. CDR3 length: 14 residues. The V and J ends lost 5 bases and 5 bases respectively, with 15 bases between them. The DNA for the CDR3 is TGTGCCAGCAGCCCACAATCCTCCCCGACTGAAGCTTTCTTT. Its protein product is CASSPQSSPTEAFF.

The V gene is TRBV7-2, the J gene TRBJ1-2; 10 bases are a match to TRBD1. The CDR3 has 13 amino acids. The V gene end was trimmed by 1 base and the J gene end by 7 bases; junction bases not matched to a gene: 0. The germline gives CDR1 SGHTA, CDR2 FQGNSA. CDR3 amino acids: CASSLGTGGGYTF. The CDR3 DNA reads TGTGCCAGCAGCTTAGGGACAGGGGGTGGCTACACCTTC.

This chain joins TRBV5-3 and TRBJ1-5; 9 bases line up with TRBD1. TRBV5-3 is known as an ORF, though its function is uncertain. The junction had 22 bases not matched to a gene; V was cut back by 3 bases and J by 6 bases. The CDR3 length is 20 residues. The CDR3 here is CARSSLPPDRGDSGGQPQHF. The CDR3 coding sequence is TGTGCCAGAAGCTCTCTACCACCGGACAGGGGAGATAGTGGTGGTCAGCCCCAGCATTTT.

Regarding this clone: Germline and junction disagree at one end, which may indicate a read error. The rearrangement links TRBV7-2 to TRBJ1-6, with D unresolved. From germline, CDR1 is SGHTA and CDR2 FQGNSA. CDR3 size: 13 residues. In DNA form, the CDR3 reads TGTGCCAGCACCTTAGCCCAAAATTCACCCCTCCACTTT. Its protein is CASTLAQNSPLHF.

This rearrangement joins TRBV11-1 to TRBJ1-4; D is undetermined. Trimming removed 8 bases from V and 7 bases from J, with 20 bases in between. There are 15 residues in the CDR3. Germline CDR1 and CDR2: SGHAT and FQDESV (reference sequence). In DNA form, the CDR3 reads TGTGCCAGCTCCCACCGGGAGGGAGGAGGTGAAAAACTGTTTTTT. Translation gives CASSHREGGGEKLFF.

The CDR3 here is CASSKRTDATIDTF. The CDR3 nucleotides read TGTGCCAGCAGTAAGCGGACAGACGCCACCATAGACACCTTC. The chain combines TRBV6-6 with TRBJ1-2; maybe TRBD1 (6 bases). The V gene's germline CDR1 is MNHNY and CDR2 SVGAGI (reference sequence). The V and J ends lost 5 bases and 12 bases respectively, with 22 bases between them. The CDR3 spans 14 residues.

This clone has just a few counts. This rearrangement joins TRBV5-1 to TRBJ2-3; 10 nucleotides align to TRBD2. J gave up 4 bases and V 7 bases, and 12 bases lay outside the gene matches. This CDR3 is built from 16 residues. Germline lookup yields CDR1 SGHRS and CDR2 YFSETQ. The CDR3 nucleotides are TGCGCCAGCGGAGTGGGGGCTAGCGGGGGTGCAGATACGCAGTATTTT. This gives the protein CASGVGASGGADTQYF.

The rearrangement uses TRBV19 and TRBJ2-7; 11 bases map to TRBD2. The trim removed 6 bases at V and 6 bases at J, leaving 10 bases unmatched. Germline V CDR1 and CDR2: LNHDA, SQIVND (reference sequence). CDR3 length equals 15 residues. CDR3: CASSVAGGPNPEQYF. For the CDR3, the DNA is TGTGCCAGTAGCGTAGCGGGAGGGCCAAATCCCGAGCAGTACTTC.

The gene calls are TRBV4-1 and TRBJ2-7, with D possibly matching TRBD1 (5 bases). Looked up from germline, CDR1 is MGHRA and CDR2 is YSYEKL. The CDR3 covers 16 residues. Trimming shortened V by 1 base and J by 2 bases, and 15 bases separated the two germline ends. CDR3 loop: CASSQAHGPRAYEQYF. DNA for the CDR3: TGCGCCAGCAGCCAAGCCCACGGTCCCAGGGCCTACGAGCAGTACTTC.

This clone was seen once. The chain has TRBV19 and TRBJ2-7; TRBD1 is a possible D gene (5 bases). With 5 bases removed from V and 0 bases from J, the gap between germline ends came to 11 bases. The CDR3 spans 14 residues. Per the germline V gene, CDR1 is LNHDA and CDR2 is SQIVND (reference sequence). In DNA, the CDR3 is TGTGCCAGTAGTGTCGACAGTAGCTCCTACGAGCAGTACTTC. Its translation is CASSVDSSSYEQYF.

The rearrangement links TRBV4-1 to TRBJ1-2, with D possibly TRBD1 on 5 matching bases. The CDR3 consists of 13 residues. V was pared by 0 bases and J by 7 bases, with 9 bases between. Germline-derived CDR1 and CDR2 are MGHRA and YSYEKL. CDR3 loop: CASSQEHGGGYTF. Written as DNA, the CDR3 is TGCGCCAGCAGCCAAGAACACGGGGGTGGCTACACCTTC.

The chain recombines TRBV4-1 with TRBJ2-2; 8 bases are a match to TRBD2. The CDR3 totals 17 residues. The V gene's germline CDR1 is MGHRA and CDR2 YSYEKL. V lost 4 bases, J lost 5 bases, and 12 bases stayed unmatched. CDR3 loop: CASSPLGGAGKTGELFF. CDR3 in DNA: TGCGCCAGCAGCCCTCTCGGGGGGGCAGGGAAGACCGGGGAGCTGTTTTTT.

The rearrangement joins TRBV6-4 to TRBJ1-6; weak D call: TRBD1 (5 bases). There are 14 residues in the CDR3. The germline V and J ends were trimmed by 6 bases and 7 bases, with 13 bases remaining between them. The germline V gene has CDR1 MRHNA and CDR2 SNTAGT. CDR3 protein: CASSSDRQNSPLHF. The CDR3, as DNA: TGTGCCAGCAGCTCTGACAGACAAAATTCACCCCTCCACTTT.

This CDR3 reads CSVEQGEKLFF. The CDR3 bases are TGCAGCGTCGAGCAGGGGGAAAAACTGTTTTTT. The V and J genes are TRBV29-1 and TRBJ1-4; D perhaps matches TRBD1 (6 bases). Germline values: CDR1 SQVTM, CDR2 ANQGSEA. V was shortened by 6 bases and J by 8 bases, with 10 bases between the two germline ends. This CDR3 spans 11 amino acids. The full variable domain, its missing parts supplied by reference TRBV29-1 and TRBJ1-4, is SAVISQKPSRDICQRGTSLTIQCQVDSQVTMMFWYRQQPGQSLTLIATANQGSEATYESGFVIDKFPISRPNLTFSTLTVSNMSPEDSSIYLCSVEQGEKLFFGSGTQLSVL.

The chain has TRBV7-3 and TRBJ1-6; the match to TRBD1 covers 8 bases. J gave up 9 bases and V 0 bases, and 4 bases lay outside the gene matches. CDR1 is SGHTA, CDR2 FQGTGA, per germline. CDR3 length equals 15 residues. In nucleotides, the CDR3 is TGTGCCAGCAGCTTAACTGGACAGGGTACTTCACCCCTCCACTTT. Encoded protein: CASSLTGQGTSPLHF.

This sequence joins TRBV4-3 and TRBJ1-5, with 9 bases matching TRBD1. The length of the CDR3 is 15 residues. Trimming cost V 3 bases and J 7 bases; bases outside gene matches: 7. The V gene's germline CDR1 is LGHNA and CDR2 YSLEER. The CDR3 sequence: CASSQGTGGDQPQHF. CDR3 in DNA: TGCGCCAGCAGCCAGGGAACAGGGGGCGACCAGCCCCAGCATTTT.

The V gene is TRBV28, the J gene TRBJ2-7; 10 bases are shared with TRBD2. CDR1 is MDHEN, CDR2 SYDVKM, per germline. This CDR3 is 15 amino acids long. V was pared by 5 bases and J by 5 bases, with 9 bases of the junction left unmatched. CDR3 loop: CASSGPAGGPDEQYF. DNA for the CDR3: TGTGCCAGCAGTGGTCCAGCGGGAGGGCCGGACGAGCAGTACTTC.

The gene calls are TRBV4-1 and TRBJ2-3; TRBD1 agrees at 7 bases. With 4 bases clipped from V and 0 bases from J, the junction kept 4 bases outside the gene matches. The CDR3 runs 15 residues. Germline V lookup: CDR1 MGHRA, CDR2 YSYEKL. CDR3 in DNA: TGCGCCAGCAGCCCGACAGGGTTGAGCACAGATACGCAGTATTTT. Its protein is CASSPTGLSTDTQYF.